This T cell receptor beta chain derives from a study of blood T cell repertoires in COVID-19 (dated by TCRdb to 2019 to 2021). Background on the whole study: Samples from collaborators originated in the United States, Italy and Spain and spanned both the acute and convalescent phases of COVID-19. The prospective study material was composed of cDNA or gDNA derived from T cells, B-cell-depleted T cells, or PBMCs. Deeply sampled blood TCRbeta repertoires from subjects exposed to, actively infected with, or recovered from COVID-19 were included in the dataset. The repertoires were released in a freely available public database meant as a resource for research on the immune response to SARS-CoV-2. Samples came from the ongoing ImmuneRACE study (first 160 participants) plus 1,254 subjects from 6 global collaborators. The sample metadata nearly always contained a de-identified subject ID, COVID-19 status, age in years and sex. HLA class I and class II types, where available, came from metadata supplied by the sample provider rather than from assay-based typing. General findings and caveats noted by the study authors: The amount of clinical and demographic metadata varied by source and participant and was provided uncurated.

A second Seattle source provided samples from volunteer blood donors who had recovered from COVID-19. Collaborating institutions collected whole blood in K2EDTA tubes following their own protocols. Collaborator samples were shipped for TCRbeta analysis as frozen whole blood, isolated PBMCs, or DNA extracted from either sample type. V and J lose 5 bases and 1 base, and a span of 17 bases separates them. The CDR3 sequence holds 16 residues, the cysteine and phenylalanine included. Only the CDR3 DNA stays, 48 bases, in frame from base 1. CDR1 and CDR2 are read off the germline V gene (reference sequence) as SGHKS and YYEKEE. TCRbeta CDR3 regions were amplified from genomic DNA by means of the immunoSEQ Assay, a bias-controlled multiplex PCR. The paper's data handling went like this. Within the assay, amplification of reference gene primers was used to estimate how many nucleated cells each sample contained. Sequence reads were collapsed and filtered to measure the absolute abundance of every unique TCRbeta CDR3 rearrangement. For each sample, productive Simpson clonality was calculated as the square root of Simpson's diversity index over productive rearrangements. TCRdb took this table from immuneACCESS and kept in-frame rearrangements with V and J called. Such tables lack part of the clones; where checked against another copy, unresolved V genes explain under half of the gap, and the rest is unexplained. From that table come the V and J calls and clone size; the DNA was used to work out D and trimming. This sample is represented by about 170,000 clones; around 80% of them were singletons. Clones ranked in the top ten supply approximately 19% of the sample.

Note on this clone: Its antigen remains unidentified. One base away there is no much larger clone; base qualities are not given.

The sequence was collected from a woman aged 70 to 79 who had recovered from COVID-19. Sequencing input: peripheral blood. Recombination connected TRBV5-5 to TRBJ2-3; the D gene assignment is ambiguous. The DNA reads as follows: TGTGCCAGCAGTCCACCGAGGAGTCGGGGCACAGATACGCAGTATTTT. The translation is CASSPPRSRGTDTQYF.